A selection of T cell receptor beta chains follows, all from one sample in a study of beta chain features in type 1 diabetes. The table came from immunoSEQ multiplex PCR; TCRdb's copy has only in-frame clones and leaves some out. The table lists about 270,000 clones, about 14% of them singletons, with around 0.025% in the top ten. Sequencing used naive CD4+ T cells from blood. Every receptor here comes from a woman in her 40s in good health. CDR3s include the opening cysteine and the closing phenylalanine or tryptophan. A D gene is named only where the DNA matches it firmly. A row's size may be missing; if present it is once, few, many or a size class.

D,size,V,J,CDR3,DNA
.,few,TRBV12-5,TRBJ2-3,CASGSWGQVTQYF,TGTGCTAGTGGTTCATGGGGGCAGGTTACGCAGTATTTT
TRBD1,.,TRBV5-1,TRBJ2-2,CASSPDRVDTGELFF,TGCGCCAGCAGCCCCGACAGGGTCGACACCGGGGAGCTGTTTTTT
TRBD1,.,TRBV12-5,TRBJ2-5,CASVYQGQVFGETQYF,TGTGCTAGTGTTTACCAGGGACAGGTGTTCGGAGAGACCCAGTACTTC
TRBD2,.,TRBV5-1,TRBJ2-3,CASSLSLAGAGADTQYF,TGCGCCAGCAGCTTGAGTCTAGCGGGGGCCGGGGCAGATACGCAGTATTTT
TRBD2,.,TRBV2,TRBJ2-7,CASLGSGTIRHEQYF,TGTGCCAGCCTAGGTAGCGGGACCATTCGGCACGAGCAGTACTTC
TRBD2,.,TRBV29-1,TRBJ2-5,CSAGVLAGGSETQYF,TGCAGCGCAGGCGTTTTAGCGGGGGGGTCCGAGACCCAGTACTTC
TRBD1,.,TRBV27,TRBJ2-7,CASSLITGASWYF,TGTGCCAGCAGTCTTATAACAGGGGCATCGTGGTACTTC
TRBD2,few,TRBV6-4,TRBJ2-1,CASSDSPLAGSYNEQFF,TGTGCCAGCAGTGACTCTCCACTAGCGGGGTCGTACAATGAGCAGTTCTTC
.,.,TRBV6-5,TRBJ2-5,CASSYGAPQDQYF,TGTGCCAGCAGTTACGGGGCCCCACAGGACCAGTACTTC
.,.,TRBV7-8,TRBJ1-4,CASSSRRNEKLFF,TGTGCCAGCAGCTCCAGGCGTAATGAAAAACTGTTTTTT
TRBD1,few,TRBV11-2,TRBJ1-5,CASSLGGTGSQPQHF,TGTGCCAGCAGCTTAGGGGGGACAGGGAGTCAGCCCCAGCATTTT
.,few,TRBV7-2,TRBJ1-5,CASSLKSGGPQPQHF,TGTGCCAGCAGCTTAAAGTCCGGGGGGCCCCAGCCCCAGCATTTT
.,.,TRBV5-1,TRBJ1-5,CASSVDGGNQPQHF,TGCGCCAGCAGCGTGGACGGAGGCAATCAGCCCCAGCATTTT
TRBD1,.,TRBV7-8,TRBJ1-1,CASSFNPGTGNTEAFF,TGTGCCAGCAGTTTCAACCCCGGGACAGGGAACACTGAAGCTTTCTTT